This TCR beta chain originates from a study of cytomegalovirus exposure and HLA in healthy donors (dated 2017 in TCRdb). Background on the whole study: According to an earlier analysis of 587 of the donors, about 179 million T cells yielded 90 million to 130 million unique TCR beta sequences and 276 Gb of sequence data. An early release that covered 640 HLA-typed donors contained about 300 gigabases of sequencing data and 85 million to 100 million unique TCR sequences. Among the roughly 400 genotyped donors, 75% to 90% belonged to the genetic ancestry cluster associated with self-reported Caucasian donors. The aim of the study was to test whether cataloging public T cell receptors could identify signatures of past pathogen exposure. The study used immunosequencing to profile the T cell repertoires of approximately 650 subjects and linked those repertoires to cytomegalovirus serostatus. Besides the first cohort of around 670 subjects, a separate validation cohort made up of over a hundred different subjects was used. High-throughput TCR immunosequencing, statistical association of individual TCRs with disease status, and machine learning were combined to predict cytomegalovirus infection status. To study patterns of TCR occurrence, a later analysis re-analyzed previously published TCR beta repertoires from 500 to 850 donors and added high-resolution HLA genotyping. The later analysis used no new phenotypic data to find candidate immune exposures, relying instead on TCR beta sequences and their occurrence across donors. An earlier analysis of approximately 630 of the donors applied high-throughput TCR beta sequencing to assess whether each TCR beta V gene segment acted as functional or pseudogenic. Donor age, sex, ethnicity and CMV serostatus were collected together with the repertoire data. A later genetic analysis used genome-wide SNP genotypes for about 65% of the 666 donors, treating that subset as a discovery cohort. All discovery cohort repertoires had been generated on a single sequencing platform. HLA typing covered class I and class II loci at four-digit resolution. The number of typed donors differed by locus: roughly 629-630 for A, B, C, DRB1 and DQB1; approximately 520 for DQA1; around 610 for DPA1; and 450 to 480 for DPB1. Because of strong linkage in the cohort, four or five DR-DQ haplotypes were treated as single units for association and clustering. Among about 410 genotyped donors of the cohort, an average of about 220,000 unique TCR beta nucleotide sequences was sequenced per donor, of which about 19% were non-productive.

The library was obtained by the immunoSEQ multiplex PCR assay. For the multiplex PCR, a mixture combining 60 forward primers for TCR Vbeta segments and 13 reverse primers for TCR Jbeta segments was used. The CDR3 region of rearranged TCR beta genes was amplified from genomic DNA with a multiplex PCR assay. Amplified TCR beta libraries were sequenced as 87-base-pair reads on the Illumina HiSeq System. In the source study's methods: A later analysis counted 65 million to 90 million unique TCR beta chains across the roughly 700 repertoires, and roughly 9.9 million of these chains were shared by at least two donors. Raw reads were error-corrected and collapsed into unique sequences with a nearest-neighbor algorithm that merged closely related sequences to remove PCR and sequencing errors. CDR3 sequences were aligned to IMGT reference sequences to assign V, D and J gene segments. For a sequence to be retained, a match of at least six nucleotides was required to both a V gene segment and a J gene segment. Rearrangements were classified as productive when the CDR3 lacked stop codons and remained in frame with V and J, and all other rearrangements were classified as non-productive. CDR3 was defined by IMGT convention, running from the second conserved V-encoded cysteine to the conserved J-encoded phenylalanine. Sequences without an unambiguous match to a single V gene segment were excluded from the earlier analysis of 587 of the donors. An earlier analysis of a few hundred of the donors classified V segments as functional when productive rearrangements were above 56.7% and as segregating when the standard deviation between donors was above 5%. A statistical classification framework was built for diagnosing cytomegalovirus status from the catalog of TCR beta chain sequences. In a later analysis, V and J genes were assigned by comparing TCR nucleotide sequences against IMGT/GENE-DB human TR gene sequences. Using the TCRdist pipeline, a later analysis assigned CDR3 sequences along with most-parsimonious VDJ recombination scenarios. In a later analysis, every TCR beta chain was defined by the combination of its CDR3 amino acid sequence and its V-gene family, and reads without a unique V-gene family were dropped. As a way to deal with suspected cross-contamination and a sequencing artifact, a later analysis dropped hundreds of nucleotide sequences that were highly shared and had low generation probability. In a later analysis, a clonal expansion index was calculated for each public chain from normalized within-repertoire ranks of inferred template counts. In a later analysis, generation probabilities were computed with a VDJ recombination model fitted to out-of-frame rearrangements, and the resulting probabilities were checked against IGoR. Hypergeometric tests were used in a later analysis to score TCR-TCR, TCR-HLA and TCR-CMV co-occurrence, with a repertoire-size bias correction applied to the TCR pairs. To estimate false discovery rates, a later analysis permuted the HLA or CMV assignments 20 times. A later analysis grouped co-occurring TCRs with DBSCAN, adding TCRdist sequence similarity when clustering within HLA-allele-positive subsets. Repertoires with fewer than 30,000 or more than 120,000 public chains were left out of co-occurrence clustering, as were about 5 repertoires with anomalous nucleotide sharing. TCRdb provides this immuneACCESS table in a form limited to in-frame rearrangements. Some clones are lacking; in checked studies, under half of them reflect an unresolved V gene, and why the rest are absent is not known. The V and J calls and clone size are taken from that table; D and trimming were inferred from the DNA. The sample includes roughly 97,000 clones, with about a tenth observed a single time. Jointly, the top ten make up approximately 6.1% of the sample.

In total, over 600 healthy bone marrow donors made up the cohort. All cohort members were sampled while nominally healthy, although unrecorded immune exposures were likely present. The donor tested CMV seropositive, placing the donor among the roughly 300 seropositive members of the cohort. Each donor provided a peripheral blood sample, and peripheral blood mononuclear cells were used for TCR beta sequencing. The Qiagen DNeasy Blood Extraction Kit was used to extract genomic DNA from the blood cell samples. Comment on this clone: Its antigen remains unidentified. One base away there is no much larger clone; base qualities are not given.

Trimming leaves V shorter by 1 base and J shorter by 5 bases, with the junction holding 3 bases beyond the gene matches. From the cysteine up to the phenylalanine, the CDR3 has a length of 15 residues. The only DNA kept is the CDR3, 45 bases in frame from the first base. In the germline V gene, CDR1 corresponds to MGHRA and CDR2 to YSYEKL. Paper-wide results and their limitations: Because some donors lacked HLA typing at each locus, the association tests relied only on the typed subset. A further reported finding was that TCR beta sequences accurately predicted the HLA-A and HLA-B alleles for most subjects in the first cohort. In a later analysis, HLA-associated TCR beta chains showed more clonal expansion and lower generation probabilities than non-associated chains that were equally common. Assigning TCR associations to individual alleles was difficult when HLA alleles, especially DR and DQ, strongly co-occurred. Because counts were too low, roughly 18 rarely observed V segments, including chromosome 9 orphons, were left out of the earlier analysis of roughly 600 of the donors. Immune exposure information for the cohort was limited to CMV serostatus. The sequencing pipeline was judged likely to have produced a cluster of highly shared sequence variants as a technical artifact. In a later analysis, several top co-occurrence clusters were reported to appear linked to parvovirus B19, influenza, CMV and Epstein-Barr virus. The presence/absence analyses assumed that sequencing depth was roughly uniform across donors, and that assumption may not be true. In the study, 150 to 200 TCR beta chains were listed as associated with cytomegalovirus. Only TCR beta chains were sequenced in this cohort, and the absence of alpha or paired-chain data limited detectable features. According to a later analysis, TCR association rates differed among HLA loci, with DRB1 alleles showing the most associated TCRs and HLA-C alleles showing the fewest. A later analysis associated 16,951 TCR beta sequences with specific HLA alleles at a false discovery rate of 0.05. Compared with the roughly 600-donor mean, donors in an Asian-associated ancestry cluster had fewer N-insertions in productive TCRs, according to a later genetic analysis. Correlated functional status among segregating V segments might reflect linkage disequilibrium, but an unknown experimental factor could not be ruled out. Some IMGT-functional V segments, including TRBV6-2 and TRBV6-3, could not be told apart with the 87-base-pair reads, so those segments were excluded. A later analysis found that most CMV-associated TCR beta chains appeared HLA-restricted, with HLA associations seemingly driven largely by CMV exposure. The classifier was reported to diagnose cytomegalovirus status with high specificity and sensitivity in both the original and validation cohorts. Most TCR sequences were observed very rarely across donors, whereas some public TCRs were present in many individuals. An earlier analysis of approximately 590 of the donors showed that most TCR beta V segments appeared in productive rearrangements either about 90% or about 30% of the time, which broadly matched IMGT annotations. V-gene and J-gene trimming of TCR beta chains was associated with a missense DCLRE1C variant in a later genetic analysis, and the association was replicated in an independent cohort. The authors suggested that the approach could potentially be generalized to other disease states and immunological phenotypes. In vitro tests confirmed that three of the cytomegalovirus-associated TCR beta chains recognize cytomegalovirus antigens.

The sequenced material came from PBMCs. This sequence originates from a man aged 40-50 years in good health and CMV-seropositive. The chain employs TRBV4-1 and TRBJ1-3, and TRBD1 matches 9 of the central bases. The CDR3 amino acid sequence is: CASSQGTGVRNTIYF. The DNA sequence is TGCGCCAGCAGCCAAGGGACAGGGGTACGAAACACCATATATTTT.